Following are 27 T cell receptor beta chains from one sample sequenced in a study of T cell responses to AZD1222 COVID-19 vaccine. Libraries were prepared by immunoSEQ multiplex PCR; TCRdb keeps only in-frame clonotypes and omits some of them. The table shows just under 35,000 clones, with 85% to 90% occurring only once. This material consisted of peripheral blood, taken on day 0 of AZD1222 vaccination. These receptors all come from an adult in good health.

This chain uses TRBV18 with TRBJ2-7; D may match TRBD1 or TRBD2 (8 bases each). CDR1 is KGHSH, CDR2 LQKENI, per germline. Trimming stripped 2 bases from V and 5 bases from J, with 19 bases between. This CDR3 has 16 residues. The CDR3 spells CASSPYQRGTGDEQYF. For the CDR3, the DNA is TGTGCCAGCTCACCATATCAGCGGGGGACAGGAGACGAGCAGTACTTC.

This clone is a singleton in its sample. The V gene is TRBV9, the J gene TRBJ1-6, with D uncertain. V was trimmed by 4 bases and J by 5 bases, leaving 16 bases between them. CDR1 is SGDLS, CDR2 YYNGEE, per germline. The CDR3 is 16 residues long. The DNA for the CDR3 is TGTGCCAGCAGCCCCTCGTCAGGTTCCAATAATTCACCCCTCCACTTT. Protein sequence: CASSPSSGSNNSPLHF.

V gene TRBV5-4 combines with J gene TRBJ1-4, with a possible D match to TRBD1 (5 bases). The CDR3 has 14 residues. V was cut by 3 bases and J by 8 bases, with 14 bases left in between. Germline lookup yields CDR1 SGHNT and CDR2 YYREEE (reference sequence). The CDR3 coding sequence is TGTGCCAGCAGCTCGCGGGACGCCAGGGAAAAACTGTTTTTT. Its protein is CASSSRDAREKLFF.

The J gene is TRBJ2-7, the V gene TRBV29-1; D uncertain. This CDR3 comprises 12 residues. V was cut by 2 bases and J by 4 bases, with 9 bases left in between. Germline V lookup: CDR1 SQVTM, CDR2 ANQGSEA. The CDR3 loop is CSVESSAYEQYF. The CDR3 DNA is TGCAGCGTTGAATCTTCGGCTTACGAGCAGTACTTC.

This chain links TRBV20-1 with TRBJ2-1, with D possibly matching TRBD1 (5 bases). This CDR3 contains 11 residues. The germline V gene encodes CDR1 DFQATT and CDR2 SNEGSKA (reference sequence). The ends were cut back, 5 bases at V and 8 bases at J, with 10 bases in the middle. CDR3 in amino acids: CSASTDDEQFF. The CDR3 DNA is TGCAGTGCTTCGACAGATGATGAGCAGTTCTTC.

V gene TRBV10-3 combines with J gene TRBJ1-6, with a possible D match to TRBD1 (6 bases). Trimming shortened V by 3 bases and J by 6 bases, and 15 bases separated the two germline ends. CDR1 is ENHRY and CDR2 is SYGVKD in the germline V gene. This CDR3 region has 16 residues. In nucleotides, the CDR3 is TGTGCCATCAGTGACTCGCCTGGGGGGCGTAATTCACCCCTCCACTTT. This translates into CAISDSPGGRNSPLHF.

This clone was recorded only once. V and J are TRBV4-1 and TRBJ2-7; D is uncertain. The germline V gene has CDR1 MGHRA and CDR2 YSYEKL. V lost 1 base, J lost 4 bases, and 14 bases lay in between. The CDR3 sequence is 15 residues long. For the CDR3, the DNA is TGCGCCAGCAGCCAAGGCCGTGGCTCATCTTACGAGCAGTACTTC. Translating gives CASSQGRGSSYEQYF.

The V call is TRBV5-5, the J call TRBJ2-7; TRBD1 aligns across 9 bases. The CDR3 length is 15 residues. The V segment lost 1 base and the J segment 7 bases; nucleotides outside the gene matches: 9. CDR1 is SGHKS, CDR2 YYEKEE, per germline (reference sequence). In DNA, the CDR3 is TGTGCCAGCAGCTTGATTACAGGGGGCGGCGGGGAGCAGTACTTC. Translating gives CASSLITGGGGEQYF.

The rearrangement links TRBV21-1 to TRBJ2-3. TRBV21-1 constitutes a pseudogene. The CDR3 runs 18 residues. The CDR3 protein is CASSQRAVEGISTDTQYF. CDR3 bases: TGTGCCAGCAGCCAGAGAGCTGTAGAGGGGATTAGCACAGATACGCAGTATTTT.

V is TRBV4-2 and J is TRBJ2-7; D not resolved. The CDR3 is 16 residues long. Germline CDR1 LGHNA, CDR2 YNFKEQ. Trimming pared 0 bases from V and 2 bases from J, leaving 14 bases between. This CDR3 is CASSQDPYPPTYEQYF. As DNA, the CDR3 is TGTGCCAGCAGCCAAGATCCATACCCTCCCACCTACGAGCAGTACTTC.

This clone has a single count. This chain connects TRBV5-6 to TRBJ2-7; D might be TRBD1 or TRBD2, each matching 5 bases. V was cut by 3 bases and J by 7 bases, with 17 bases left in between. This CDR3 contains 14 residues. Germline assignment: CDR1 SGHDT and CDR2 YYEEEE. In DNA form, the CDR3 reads TGTGCCAGCAGCTACCGGGACGGAGGCGGGGAGCAGTACTTC. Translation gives CASSYRDGGGEQYF. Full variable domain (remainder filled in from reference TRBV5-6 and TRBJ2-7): DAGVTQSPTHLIKTRGQQVTLRCSPKSGHDTVSWYQQALGQGPQFIFQYYEEEERQRGNFPDRFSGHQFPNYSSELNVNALLLGDSALYLCASSYRDGGGEQYFGPGTRLTVT.

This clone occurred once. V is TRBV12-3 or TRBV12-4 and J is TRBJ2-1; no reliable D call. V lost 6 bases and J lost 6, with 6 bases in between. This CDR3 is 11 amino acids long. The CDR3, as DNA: TGTGCCAGCAGCCGATTCAATGAGCAGTTCTTC. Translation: CASSRFNEQFF.

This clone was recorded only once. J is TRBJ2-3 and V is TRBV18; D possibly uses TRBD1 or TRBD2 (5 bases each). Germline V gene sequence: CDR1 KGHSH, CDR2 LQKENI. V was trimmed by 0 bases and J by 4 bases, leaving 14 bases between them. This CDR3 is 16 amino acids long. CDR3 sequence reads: CASSPPGLAGADTQYF. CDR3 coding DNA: TGTGCCAGCTCACCACCGGGGCTAGCTGGCGCAGATACGCAGTATTTT.

Here the CDR3 DNA reads TGTGCCAGCAGCTTGGGAGGGGGGAATCAGCCCCAGCATTTT. Translation gives CASSLGGGNQPQHF. The chain employs TRBV9 and TRBJ1-5; weak D call: TRBD1 (6 bases). V lost 4 bases and J 4 bases, leaving 12 bases between the germline ends. The CDR3 runs to 14 residues. Germline V lookup: CDR1 SGDLS, CDR2 YYNGEE. The full variable domain, in which reference TRBV9 and TRBJ1-5 provide the parts outside the CDR3, is DSGVTQTPKHLITATGQRVTLRCSPRSGDLSVYWYQQSLDQGLQFLIQYYNGEERAKGNILERFSAQQFPDLHSELNLSSLELGDSALYFCASSLGGGNQPQHFGDGTRLSIL.

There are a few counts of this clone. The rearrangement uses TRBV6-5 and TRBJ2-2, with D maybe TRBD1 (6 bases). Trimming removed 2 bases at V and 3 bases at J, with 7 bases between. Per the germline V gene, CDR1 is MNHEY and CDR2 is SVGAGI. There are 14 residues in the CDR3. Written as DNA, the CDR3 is TGTGCCAGCAGTTACGGACAGCACACCGGGGAGCTGTTTTTT. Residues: CASSYGQHTGELFF.

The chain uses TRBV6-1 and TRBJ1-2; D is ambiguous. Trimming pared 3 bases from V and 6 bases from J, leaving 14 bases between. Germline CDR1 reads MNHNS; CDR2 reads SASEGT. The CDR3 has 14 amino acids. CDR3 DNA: TGTGCCAGCAGTGAGGATAAGGTCGCGCATGGCTACACCTTC. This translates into CASSEDKVAHGYTF.

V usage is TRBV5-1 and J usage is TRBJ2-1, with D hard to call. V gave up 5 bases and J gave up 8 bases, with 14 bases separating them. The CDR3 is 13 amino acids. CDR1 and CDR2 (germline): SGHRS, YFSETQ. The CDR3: CASRQNYIDEQFF. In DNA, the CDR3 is TGCGCCAGCAGACAGAACTACATCGATGAGCAGTTCTTC.

The DNA of the CDR3 is TGTGCCAGCAGTGATTCCGGCAGGGTCCGATATGGCTACACCTTC. It yields the protein CASSDSGRVRYGYTF. The genes are TRBV2 and TRBJ1-2; possible D gene TRBD1, 5 bases. Germline-derived CDR1 and CDR2 are SNHLY and FYNNEI. The CDR3 is made up of 15 amino acids. Trimming removed 3 bases from V and 5 bases from J, with 16 bases in between.

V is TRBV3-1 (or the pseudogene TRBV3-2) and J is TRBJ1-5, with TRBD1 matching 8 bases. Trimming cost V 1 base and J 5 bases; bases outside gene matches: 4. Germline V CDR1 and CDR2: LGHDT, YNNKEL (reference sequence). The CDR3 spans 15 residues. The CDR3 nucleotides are TGTGCCAGCAGCCAAGCAGCGACAGGGGATCAGCCCCAGCATTTT. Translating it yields CASSQAATGDQPQHF.

This CDR3 is CASSQVGLAVNEQFF. CDR3 coding DNA: TGTGCCAGCAGCCAAGTAGGACTAGCGGTAAATGAGCAGTTCTTC. The chain is built from TRBV14 and TRBJ2-1; the match to TRBD2 covers 10 bases. Trimming removed 1 base from V and 7 bases from J; junction bases left unmatched: 4. The V gene's germline CDR1 is SGHDN and CDR2 FVKESK. The CDR3 runs to 15 residues.

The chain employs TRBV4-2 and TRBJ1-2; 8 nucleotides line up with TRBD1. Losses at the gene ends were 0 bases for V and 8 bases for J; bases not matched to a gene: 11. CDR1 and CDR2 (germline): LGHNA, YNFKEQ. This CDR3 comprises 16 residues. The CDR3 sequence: CASSQDFRTGKEGYTF. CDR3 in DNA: TGTGCCAGCAGCCAAGATTTCAGGACAGGGAAGGAGGGCTACACCTTC.

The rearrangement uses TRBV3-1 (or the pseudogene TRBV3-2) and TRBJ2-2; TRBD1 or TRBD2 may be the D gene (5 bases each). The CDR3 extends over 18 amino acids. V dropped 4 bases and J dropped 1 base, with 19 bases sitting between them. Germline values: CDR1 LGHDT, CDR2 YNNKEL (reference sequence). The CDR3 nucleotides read TGTGCCAGCAGCCCCCCTGTAGGGGACCGGCGGAACACCGGGGAGCTGTTTTTT. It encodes CASSPPVGDRRNTGELFF.

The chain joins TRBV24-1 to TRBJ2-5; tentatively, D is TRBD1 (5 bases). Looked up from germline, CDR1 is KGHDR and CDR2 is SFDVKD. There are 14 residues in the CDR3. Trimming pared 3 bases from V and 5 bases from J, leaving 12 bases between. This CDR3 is CATSDPRVAETQYF. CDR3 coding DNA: TGTGCCACCAGTGATCCCAGGGTGGCTGAGACCCAGTACTTC.

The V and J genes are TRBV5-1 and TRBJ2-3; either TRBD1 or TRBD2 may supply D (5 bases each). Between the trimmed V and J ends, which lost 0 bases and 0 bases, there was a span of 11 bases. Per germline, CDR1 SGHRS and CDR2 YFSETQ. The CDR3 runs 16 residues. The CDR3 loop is CASSLGGRPSTDTQYF. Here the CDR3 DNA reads TGCGCCAGCAGCTTGGGGGGGAGACCTAGCACAGATACGCAGTATTTT.

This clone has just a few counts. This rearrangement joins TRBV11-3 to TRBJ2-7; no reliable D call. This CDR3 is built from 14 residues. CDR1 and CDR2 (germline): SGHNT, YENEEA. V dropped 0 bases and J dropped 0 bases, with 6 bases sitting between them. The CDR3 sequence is CASSLDPTSYEQYF. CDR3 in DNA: TGTGCCAGCAGCTTAGATCCGACCTCCTACGAGCAGTACTTC.

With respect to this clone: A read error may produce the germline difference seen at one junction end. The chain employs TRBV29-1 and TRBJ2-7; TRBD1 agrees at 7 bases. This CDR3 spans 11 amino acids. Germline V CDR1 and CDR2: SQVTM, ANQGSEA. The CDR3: CSVEAQQDRFF. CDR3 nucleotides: TGCAGCGTTGAGGCTCAACAGGACAGGTTCTTC.

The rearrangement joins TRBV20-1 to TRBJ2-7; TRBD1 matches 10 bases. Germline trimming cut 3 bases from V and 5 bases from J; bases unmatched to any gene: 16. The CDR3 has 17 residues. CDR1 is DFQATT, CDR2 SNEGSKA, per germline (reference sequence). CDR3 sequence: CSASGPLPGQGINEQYF. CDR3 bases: TGCAGTGCTAGTGGACCCCTGCCGGGACAGGGGATAAACGAGCAGTACTTC.